This T cell receptor beta chain was recorded in a study of T cell repertoires in cytomegalovirus infection. Germline trimming cut 6 bases from V and 10 bases from J; bases unmatched to any gene: 8. CDR1 and CDR2 (germline): SGHVT, SQSDAQ. This CDR3 is built from 12 residues. In its sample, this clonotype was seen a few times. Its antigen is currently unknown. TCRdb re-analysed the reads in MiXCR, keeping a single row per CDR3 protein. In the table there are some 220,000 distinct CDR3 sequences, around an eighth of which are singletons. Study-level results: Cumulative frequency (of public TCR beta family members) identified carriers of CMV plus the relevant HLA.

The sequenced sample was PBMCs. The chain uses TRBV7-4 and TRBJ2-7, with 8 positions matching TRBD2. This TCR was sampled from a human donor in good health (CMV status not recorded). Some clones in this sample may be carry-over from other donors' samples. The CDR3 loop is CASRTGGERQYF. Here the CDR3 DNA reads TGTGCCAGCAGGACGGGGGGGGAGAGACAGTACTTC.